This T cell receptor (beta chain) appears in the sequencing data of a study of blood T cell repertoires in COVID-19. This clone was observed a few times. TCRdb's copy holds only in-frame clones and misses some; the assay was immunoSEQ multiplex PCR. The data show some 60,000 clones, roughly 79% seen once. Germline trimming cut 5 bases from V and 7 bases from J; bases unmatched to any gene: 4. The CDR3 is made up of 14 amino acids. Germline loops: CDR1 PRHDT, CDR2 FYEKMQ (reference sequence). Specimen: peripheral blood. This sequence joins TRBV13 and TRBJ1-6, with 8 bases aligning to TRBD1. The TCR originated in an elderly woman with active or convalescent COVID-19. CDR3 sequence reads: CASSLGQGNSPLHF. CDR3 in DNA: TGTGCCAGCAGCCTCGGACAGGGAAATTCACCCCTCCACTTT.